This T cell receptor beta chain was recorded in a study of shared clonotypes between healthy human individuals. Germline CDR1 and CDR2: SGHRS and YFSETQ. This CDR3 contains 16 residues. Trimming removed 4 bases from V and 0 bases from J; junction bases left unmatched: 7. The table came from immunoSEQ multiplex PCR; TCRdb's copy has only in-frame clones and leaves some out. The top ten clones hold 1.2% of a sample with some 1,400,000 clones, roughly 95% of them seen once. The source of this sequence is a man under 40 in good health. Sequencing was performed on naive CD4+ T cells sorted from blood. Regarding subset: CD45RA+ positively selected. This rearrangement joins TRBV5-1 to TRBJ2-1, with 7 nucleotides matching TRBD1. The CDR3 DNA reads as TGCGCCAGCAGCGAACAGGGGCCTTACTCCTACAATGAGCAGTTCTTC. Its protein product is CASSEQGPYSYNEQFF.